The TCR beta chain under discussion was sequenced for a study of T cell repertoires in cytomegalovirus infection. Background on the study: CMV epitopes, recently identified HLA-C-restricted and well-studied HLA-B-restricted, were used. Both CMV infection and a matching HLA type were indicated by public TCR beta signatures. Study-wide findings and caveats: In two of eight donors, the top clonotype was HLA-C-restricted CMV-specific.

Trimming cost V 4 bases and J 7 bases; bases outside gene matches: 21. The germline V gene encodes CDR1 MNHEY and CDR2 SMNVEV (reference sequence). The CDR3 is made up of 18 amino acids. As regards this clonotype: Its specificity is unknown.

TCRdb redid the calling of the reads with MiXCR, one entry per CDR3 protein. The sample has approximately 350,000 distinct CDR3 sequences; approximately 30% are singletons. The sequence came from a human donor in good health (CMV status not recorded). Some clones in this sample may be carry-over from other donors' samples. Sequencing was performed on cultured PBMCs, taken from culture after CMV antigen stimulation. The chain links TRBV27 to TRBJ2-7; 8 bases fit TRBD2. Here the CDR3 DNA reads TGTGCCAGCAGTTGGGTCGCGGAGTCTAGCGGGCAGTTTTGGGAGCAGTACTTC. Protein: CASSWVAESSGQFWEQYF.